This passage covers 12 T cell receptor beta chains from one sample sequenced in a study of control samples from healthy donors and cancer patients. The protocol was immunoSEQ multiplex PCR, while the TCRdb copy is restricted to in-frame clones and leaves out a portion. Here the sample spans about 51,000 clones, about four fifths being singletons. The sequenced material came from blood. Every receptor here comes from a man aged 70 or older in good health.

The chain joins TRBV9 to TRBJ2-3; D is undetermined. Trimming pared 4 bases from V and 1 base from J, leaving 13 bases between. The germline V gene has CDR1 SGDLS and CDR2 YYNGEE. The CDR3 spans 15 residues. The CDR3 region is CASSPWIEGTDTQYF. The CDR3, as DNA: TGTGCCAGCAGCCCCTGGATCGAGGGCACAGATACGCAGTATTTT.

This chain links TRBV6-5 with TRBJ2-5; D not certain. The CDR3 consists of 16 residues. V lost 4 bases to trimming and J lost 4 bases, with 19 bases between them. Looked up from germline, CDR1 is MNHEY and CDR2 is SVGAGI. Written as DNA, the CDR3 is TGTGCCAGCAGTTCTCAATACAGTGGGTTCGGAGAGACCCAGTACTTC. This translates into CASSSQYSGFGETQYF.

The V gene is TRBV6-2 or TRBV6-3, the J gene TRBJ2-3; 8 bases map to TRBD2. The trim removed 6 bases at V and 3 bases at J, leaving 5 bases unmatched. CDR3 length: 14 amino acids. The V gene's germline CDR1 is MNHEY and CDR2 SVGEGT. The CDR3: CASSRGGSTDTQYF. CDR3 nucleotide sequence: TGTGCCAGCAGCCGGGGGGGCAGTACAGATACGCAGTATTTT.

The chain employs TRBV27 and TRBJ2-1; 11 bases agree with TRBD2. Trimming took 3 bases from V and 9 from J; bases not matched to a gene: 7. Germline CDR1 reads MNHEY; CDR2 reads SMNVEV (reference sequence). This CDR3 is built from 15 residues. The CDR3, as DNA: TGTGCCAGCAGTTTGGAACTAGCGGGGGACCGTGAGCAGTTCTTC. Translating gives CASSLELAGDREQFF.

The chain carries TRBV5-1 and TRBJ1-2, with D perhaps TRBD1 (5 bases). Trimming cost V 0 bases and J 6 bases, with 12 bases left between them. The CDR3 loop spans 14 amino acids. Germline CDR1 and CDR2: SGHRS and YFSETQ. CDR3 in DNA: TGCGCCAGCAGCTTGGTGGGACGCTCAGATGGCTACACCTTC. Residues: CASSLVGRSDGYTF.

The chain couples TRBV7-9 to TRBJ2-3; D gene ambiguous. Germline V gene sequence: CDR1 SEHNR, CDR2 FQNEAQ (reference sequence). The CDR3 has 13 residues. The V and J ends lost 5 bases and 0 bases respectively, with 6 bases between them. The CDR3 sequence is CASSPPSTDTQYF. The CDR3, as DNA: TGTGCCAGCAGCCCCCCTAGCACAGATACGCAGTATTTT.

The genes are TRBV28 and TRBJ1-2; 7 bases agree with TRBD1. CDR1 and CDR2 from the germline V gene are MDHEN and SYDVKM. The CDR3 has 17 amino acids. V lost 2 bases, J lost 5 bases, and 14 bases stayed unmatched. The CDR3 spells CASSLVRRLRGEYGYTF. Written as DNA, the CDR3 is TGTGCCAGCAGTTTAGTGAGGCGCCTCAGGGGGGAGTATGGCTACACCTTC.

The chain employs TRBV27 and TRBJ1-5, with D maybe TRBD1 (5 bases). Germline values: CDR1 MNHEY, CDR2 SMNVEV (reference sequence). V was pared by 3 bases and J by 6 bases, with 18 bases between. CDR3 size: 16 residues. This CDR3 reads CASSLGPGGLGQPQHF. CDR3 nucleotides: TGTGCCAGCAGTTTGGGACCCGGGGGGTTGGGTCAGCCCCAGCATTTT.

The chain recombines TRBV28 with TRBJ1-3; D is uncertain. This CDR3 region has 17 residues. Germline values: CDR1 MDHEN, CDR2 SYDVKM. Between the trimmed V and J ends, which lost 4 bases and 0 bases, there was a span of 16 bases. The CDR3: CASSSLKTEISGNTIYF. The CDR3 bases are TGTGCCAGCAGTTCCCTTAAAACAGAGATCTCTGGAAACACCATATATTTT. Full variable domain (remainder filled in from reference TRBV28 and TRBJ1-3): DVKVTQSSRYLVKRTGEKVFLECVQDMDHENMFWYRQDPGLGLRLIYFSYDVKMKEKGDIPEGYSVSREKKERFSLILESASTNQTSMYLCASSSLKTEISGNTIYFGEGSWLTVV.

The rearrangement joins TRBV27 to TRBJ1-1; TRBD1 is a possible D gene (5 bases). V lost 6 bases and J 2 bases, leaving 10 bases between the germline ends. CDR1 and CDR2 from the germline V gene are MNHEY and SMNVEV (reference sequence). The CDR3 sequence is 13 residues long. The CDR3 nucleotides read TGTGCCAGCAGCGACAGATCCAACACTGAAGCTTTCTTT. Its protein is CASSDRSNTEAFF.

The V gene is TRBV11-3, the J gene TRBJ2-3; a possible D gene is TRBD2 (7 bases). Deletions cut 4 bases from V and 4 bases from J, with 15 bases between. CDR1 is SGHNT, CDR2 YENEEA, per germline. This CDR3 comprises 15 residues. The CDR3 sequence: CASSWMGGAADTQYF. The DNA for the CDR3 is TGTGCCAGCAGCTGGATGGGGGGGGCAGCAGATACGCAGTATTTT.

This clone was observed once. This chain connects TRBV27 to TRBJ2-6, with 7 bases aligning to TRBD1. Germline V gene lookup returns CDR1 MNHEY and CDR2 SMNVEV (reference sequence). The trim removed 2 bases at V and 7 bases at J, leaving 14 bases unmatched. The CDR3 covers 18 residues. The CDR3 DNA reads TGTGCCAGCAGTTTACTGGCCCTCGACAGGGTCGGCGCCAACGTCCTGACTTTC. Its translation: CASSLLALDRVGANVLTF. Full variable domain (remainder filled in from reference TRBV27 and TRBJ2-6): EAQVTQNPRYLITVTGKKLTVTCSQNMNHEYMSWYRQDPGLGLRQIYYSMNVEVTDKGDVPEGYKVSRKEKRNFPLILESPSPNQTSLYFCASSLLALDRVGANVLTFGAGSRLTVL.